This TCR beta chain is drawn from a study of OX40 agonist ivuxolimab in advanced cancers. Study as a whole: Therapy given before enrollment (anti-PD-1, anti-PD-L1 or anti-CTLA-4) was allowed, and 40% to 45% had some.

Repertoires were generated with immunoSEQ multiplex PCR, while TCRdb's copy carries only in-frame clones and drops some. Of 50,000 to 70,000 clones in the sample, roughly nine tenths were seen once. Broader study findings: Those patients achieving a partial response at 0.1-3.0 mg/kg showed among the lowest clonal expansion.

The V end was cut by 2 bases, the J end by 2 bases, with 9 bases between. This CDR3 has 14 amino acids. In germline, CDR1 is MNHEY, CDR2 SVGAGI. A remark on this clone: The antigen remains unidentified.

The sequencing used CD4+ or CD8+ T cells sorted from blood, collected in a trial of the OX40 agonist ivuxolimab. This chain links TRBV6-5 with TRBJ1-2; D gene ambiguous. The receptor comes from an adult with an advanced solid tumor such as melanoma, head and neck, liver or kidney cancer. CDR3 DNA: TGTGCCAGCAGTTACGGTGAAGGGAACTATGGCTACACCTTC. Amino acids: CASSYGEGNYGYTF.